These 20 T cell receptor beta chains came from one sample sequenced in a study of cytomegalovirus exposure and HLA in healthy donors. With 60 Vbeta and 13 Jbeta primers, the PCR was carried out. The method was immunoSEQ multiplex PCR; TCRdb's version includes in-frame clones alone and lacks a portion of them. The repertoire has approximately 140,000 clones, almost 85% of them found once; the top ten carry under 3%. The sequenced material came from PBMCs. Source of these receptors: a boy between 2 and 10 years old in good health and CMV-seronegative.

This chain links TRBV10-3 with TRBJ2-7, with 8 bases that match TRBD1. The ends lost 6 bases at V and 7 bases at J; junction bases unmatched: 8. This CDR3 is built from 13 residues. Germline V gene lookup returns CDR1 ENHRY and CDR2 SYGVKD. The CDR3 protein is CAISQTGEYEQYF. The CDR3 region has the DNA TGTGCCATCAGCCAGACAGGGGAGTATGAGCAGTACTTC.

V gene TRBV6-1 combines with J gene TRBJ2-7; 15 bases are a match to TRBD2. J was trimmed by 5 bases and V by 9 bases; bases with no gene match: 5. Per germline, CDR1 MNHNS and CDR2 SASEGT. The CDR3 extends over 14 amino acids. CDR3 sequence reads: CASRTSGRAHEQYV. The DNA for the CDR3 is TGTGCCAGTCGGACTAGCGGGAGGGCCCACGAGCAGTACGTC.

V gene TRBV4-2 combines with J gene TRBJ2-2; 10 bases fit TRBD1. Germline lookup yields CDR1 LGHNA and CDR2 YNFKEQ. Trimming took 6 bases from V and 6 from J; bases not matched to a gene: 16. The CDR3 length is 18 residues. CDR3 in amino acids: CASSTELVDRGQAGELFF. The CDR3 DNA sequence: TGTGCCAGCAGTACCGAACTCGTTGACAGGGGGCAGGCCGGGGAGCTGTTTTTT.

This clone has only one observation. The chain couples TRBV14 to TRBJ2-1; TRBD2 aligns across 12 bases. The CDR3 is made up of 14 amino acids. Unmatched junction bases numbered 5, after V lost 4 bases and J lost 10 bases. Germline CDR1 SGHDN, CDR2 FVKESK. CDR3 protein: CASSPRLAGVEQFF. The CDR3 DNA sequence: TGTGCCAGCAGCCCGAGACTAGCGGGGGTCGAGCAGTTCTTC.

The chain carries TRBV2 and TRBJ1-3; 7 positions agree with TRBD1. The trim removed 5 bases at V and 3 bases at J, leaving 7 bases unmatched. Germline V gene sequence: CDR1 SNHLY, CDR2 FYNNEI. The CDR3 length is 15 residues. The CDR3: CASSPQGTGGNTIYF. As DNA, the CDR3 is TGTGCCAGCAGTCCACAGGGGACCGGTGGAAACACCATATATTTT.

This clone appeared a few times. This CDR3 is also generated by other DNA sequences in the sample. This sequence joins TRBV7-6 and TRBJ2-1, with a weak D call TRBD2 (5 bases). Germline V CDR1 and CDR2: SGHVS, FNYEAQ. CDR3 length: 13 residues. Trimming took off 0 bases at V and 6 bases at J, with 6 bases between the two ends. The CDR3 sequence is CASSLARGNEQFF. CDR3 bases: TGTGCCAGCAGCTTAGCCCGGGGCAATGAGCAGTTCTTC.

This chain links TRBV21-1 with TRBJ2-3; the table's D call of TRBD1 was not tested on the DNA. TRBV21-1 is a recognized pseudogene. The CDR3 is 13 residues long. The CDR3 coding sequence is TGTGCCAGCAGCCGGGACAGGGCAGATACGCAGTATTTT. Its translation: CASSRDRADTQYF.

The chain has TRBV7-9 and TRBJ2-1, with a possible D match to TRBD2 (5 bases). Germline CDR1 SEHNR, CDR2 FQNEAQ (reference sequence). V was trimmed by 3 bases and J by 0 bases, leaving 9 bases between them. The CDR3 spans 15 residues. CDR3 in amino acids: CASSFGLSSYNEQFF. As DNA, the CDR3 is TGTGCCAGCAGCTTCGGACTGAGCTCCTACAATGAGCAGTTCTTC.

V and J are TRBV2 and TRBJ2-1; D is perhaps TRBD2 (5 bases). CDR1 and CDR2 from the germline V gene are SNHLY and FYNNEI. The CDR3 is 15 residues long. V lost 7 bases to trimming and J lost 1 base, with 14 bases between them. CDR3 sequence (DNA): TGTGCCAGCACCCCTAGCTCATTGTCCTACAATGAGCAGTTCTTC. Amino acid sequence: CASTPSSLSYNEQFF.

The J gene is TRBJ1-3, the V gene TRBV4-1; tentatively, D is TRBD1 (5 bases). V lost 0 bases to trimming and J lost 6 bases, with 15 bases between them. CDR3 length equals 16 residues. Germline assignment: CDR1 MGHRA and CDR2 YSYEKL. In nucleotides, the CDR3 is TGCGCCAGCAGCCAAGATGACGGGGGGAGGAAAAACACCATATATTTT. The encoded protein is CASSQDDGGRKNTIYF.

This clone appeared a few times. The chain joins TRBV6-4 to TRBJ1-2; D possibly corresponds to TRBD1 (6 bases). Germline V gene sequence: CDR1 MRHNA, CDR2 SNTAGT. Trimming shortened V by 4 bases and J by 1 base, and 13 bases separated the two germline ends. The CDR3 runs to 15 residues. The CDR3 nucleotides read TGTGCCAGCAGTGTCTCGGGAGGGGGTAACTATGGCTACACCTTC. This encodes CASSVSGGGNYGYTF.

The chain uses TRBV2 and TRBJ2-7; TRBD1 aligns across 7 bases. With V trimmed by 5 bases and J by 3 bases, 10 bases remained unmatched. Germline-derived CDR1 and CDR2 are SNHLY and FYNNEI. The CDR3 extends over 15 amino acids. Here the CDR3 reads CASSLTRDRIYEQYV. Here the CDR3 DNA reads TGTGCCAGCAGTCTCACCCGGGACAGAATCTACGAGCAGTACGTC.

The CDR3 reads CASSSDRGQNTEAFF. The CDR3 DNA sequence: TGTGCCAGCAGTTCCGACAGGGGTCAGAACACTGAAGCTTTCTTT. This chain links TRBV6-1 with TRBJ1-1; 8 bases match TRBD1. From germline, CDR1 is MNHNS and CDR2 SASEGT. The length of the CDR3 is 15 residues. Trimming took 5 bases from V and 1 from J; bases not matched to a gene: 6.

The rearrangement joins TRBV5-6 to TRBJ1-2; 7 bases are shared with TRBD1. CDR3 length: 15 residues. CDR1 is SGHDT and CDR2 is YYEEEE in the germline V gene. With 2 bases clipped from V and 4 bases from J, the junction kept 8 bases outside the gene matches. This CDR3 reads CASSFRDSGVYGYTF. The CDR3 DNA reads TGTGCCAGCAGCTTCCGGGACAGTGGGGTCTATGGCTACACCTTC.

V is TRBV11-3 and J is TRBJ1-1; 12 bases align to TRBD1. Looked up from germline, CDR1 is SGHNT and CDR2 is YENEEA. CDR3 size: 17 residues. J lost 4 bases, V lost 2 bases, and 8 bases had no gene match. CDR3 in DNA: TGTGCCAGCAGCTTACGGGACAGGGGGCGCGGGATCACTGAAGCTTTCTTT. Translation gives CASSLRDRGRGITEAFF. The full variable domain, its missing parts supplied by reference TRBV11-3 and TRBJ1-1, is EAGVVQSPRYKIIEKKQPVAFWCNPISGHNTLYWYLQNLGQGPELLIRYENEEAVDDSQLPKDRFSAERLKGVDSTLKIQPAELGDSAVYLCASSLRDRGRGITEAFFGQGTRLTVV.

On this clone itself: One end of the junction varies from germline; a read error may be responsible. V gene TRBV7-9 combines with J gene TRBJ1-2; 8 nucleotides agree with TRBD1. CDR1 is SEHNR, CDR2 FQNEAQ, per germline (reference sequence). This CDR3 is 18 amino acids long. The CDR3 sequence: CSSSLVVQGAPSNYGYTF. In DNA form, the CDR3 reads TGTTCCAGCAGCTTAGTTGTTCAGGGGGCGCCCTCCAACTATGGCTACACCTTC.

The V gene is TRBV4-2, the J gene TRBJ1-4; the match to TRBD1 covers 7 bases. The CDR3 is 16 residues long. Germline loops: CDR1 LGHNA, CDR2 YNFKEQ. V trimming: 3 bases; J trimming: 8 bases; junction bases outside the gene matches: 12. CDR3 sequence (DNA): TGTGCCAGCAGCCACCAACAGGGGATAGTGGAGGAAAAACTGTTTTTT. Amino acids: CASSHQQGIVEEKLFF.

V usage is TRBV11-1 and J usage is TRBJ2-1; tentative D call: TRBD2 (6 bases). The CDR3 runs to 15 residues. V was shortened by 4 bases and J by 9 bases, with 19 bases between the two germline ends. The germline CDR1 and CDR2 sequences are SGHAT and FQDESV (reference sequence). The CDR3 sequence is CASSSSLAWESEQFF. For the CDR3, the DNA is TGTGCCAGCAGCTCCTCACTAGCATGGGAGAGTGAGCAGTTCTTC.

The chain joins TRBV27 to TRBJ2-4; TRBD2 agrees at 7 bases. Trimming at V came to 0 bases and at J to 0 bases, leaving 8 bases not matched to a gene. This CDR3 has 18 amino acids. Looked up from germline, CDR1 is MNHEY and CDR2 is SMNVEV (reference sequence). CDR3 nucleotides: TGTGCCAGCAGTTTATCGGCCTCGGGGGGAATAGCCAAAAACATTCAGTACTTC. As protein: CASSLSASGGIAKNIQYF.

The chain combines TRBV5-1 with TRBJ2-7, with D perhaps matching TRBD2 (6 bases). The CDR3 sequence is 16 residues long. Germline V gene data show CDR1 as SGHRS and CDR2 as YFSETQ. Trimming cost V 4 bases and J 4 bases, with 21 bases left between them. The CDR3 loop is CASSPTMSGPSYEQYF. The DNA of the CDR3 is TGCGCCAGCAGCCCCACTATGAGCGGGCCCTCTTACGAGCAGTACTTC. Full variable domain (missing parts from reference TRBV5-1 and TRBJ2-7): KAGVTQTPRYLIKTRGQQVTLSCSPISGHRSVSWYQQTPGQGLQFLFEYFSETQRNKGNFPGRFSGRQFSNSRSEMNVSTLELGDSALYLCASSPTMSGPSYEQYFGPGTRLTVT.